This entry lists 20 T cell receptor beta chains sequenced from one sample in a study of tumor and adjacent non-tumor tissue in lung cancer. The template was RNA from unsorted bulk tissue. More than 3 cm separated this lung sample from the edge of the tumor. Three rounds of nested PCR, following a modified ARM-PCR protocol, produced the TCRbeta library. TCRdb independently ran MiXCR on the multiplex PCR reads; one entry per CDR3 protein. The sample lists roughly 75,000 distinct CDR3 sequences; roughly 70% were seen once. Sequencing used distant non-tumor lung tissue. The receptor source for this set is a woman between 45 and 60 years old with non-small cell lung cancer.

As to this clonotype: A clone one base away is much larger, so this may be a read error. The CDR3 DNA is TGTGCCAGCTGTAGAACGGGTACGCAGTATTTT. Translation gives CASCRTGTQYF. V gene TRBV6-5 combines with J gene TRBJ2-3; D not certain. The CDR3 runs 11 residues. The germline V gene has CDR1 MNHEY and CDR2 SVGAGI. V lost 8 bases and J 8 bases, leaving 11 bases between the germline ends.

In this sample, this clonotype turned up a few times. J is TRBJ2-1 and V is TRBV5-1, with 12 bases fitting TRBD2. The CDR3 spans 14 residues. Trimming removed 0 bases from V and 9 bases from J; junction bases left unmatched: 1. CDR1 is SGHRS, CDR2 YFSETQ, per germline. Here the CDR3 DNA reads TGCGCCAGCAGCTTGGCTAGCGGGAGGGGTGAGCAGTTCTTC. Amino acid sequence: CASSLASGRGEQFF.

The rearrangement uses TRBV4-1 and TRBJ2-7, with a tentative D call TRBD2 (6 bases). Trimming left V 4 bases short and J 4 bases short, with 11 bases between. Looked up from germline, CDR1 is MGHRA and CDR2 is YSYEKL. There are 13 residues in the CDR3. CDR3 bases: TGCGCCAGCAGCCCAGGAGGGTGGTACGAGCAGTACTTC. This encodes CASSPGGWYEQYF.

V usage is TRBV11-2 and J usage is TRBJ2-2; D may match TRBD1 or TRBD2 (5 bases each). V lost 3 bases and J 8 bases, leaving 22 bases between the germline ends. The CDR3 spans 17 residues. The germline CDR1 and CDR2 sequences are SGHAT and FQNNGV. CDR3 DNA sequence: TGTGCCAGCAGCTTTGGGGGTAGCAGTATTTCCATAGGGGAGCTGTTTTTT. As protein: CASSFGGSSISIGELFF.

As to this clonotype: Its ends do not fully match the called genes, so a read error is possible. The chain employs TRBV29-1 and TRBJ1-3; D gene ambiguous. In germline, CDR1 is SQVTM, CDR2 ANQGSEA. This CDR3 has 13 residues. The CDR3 DNA reads TGCAACGTTTGGACGGACTCTGGAGACACCATATATTTT. Translation: CNVWTDSGDTIYF.

On this clonotype: A read error may be the cause here, since a much bigger clone is one base away. The rearrangement joins TRBV12-3 or TRBV12-4 to TRBJ1-5; D is unclear. There are 13 residues in the CDR3. The CDR3 sequence is CVSSLRSNQPQHF. The CDR3 coding sequence is TGTGTCAGCAGTCTACGTAGCAATCAGCCCCAGCATTTT.

Points on this clonotype: A single base separates this from a much larger clone, so it may be a read error. This rearrangement joins TRBV5-6 to TRBJ1-5; D possibly corresponds to TRBD1 (5 bases). This CDR3 has 12 amino acids. Germline V lookup: CDR1 SGHDT, CDR2 YYEEEE. DNA of the CDR3: TGTGCCAGCATCTTGGGGGATCAGCCCCAGCATTTT. Amino acids: CASILGDQPQHF. Variable domain in full (rest from reference TRBV5-6 and TRBJ1-5): DAGVTQSPTHLIKTRGQQVTLRCSPKSGHDTVSWYQQALGQGPQFIFQYYEEEERQRGNFPDRFSGHQFPNYSSELNVNALLLGDSALYLCASILGDQPQHFGDGTRLSIL.

As for this clonotype: One junction end disagrees with the germline gene, perhaps due to a read error. The rearrangement joins TRBV5-6 to TRBJ2-5, with 7 bases aligning to TRBD2. The CDR3 spans 14 residues. CDR1 SGHDT and CDR2 YYEEEE come from the germline V gene. The DNA for the CDR3 is TGTGCCGGCAGCTCCCCGGGACTACAAGAGACTCAGTACTTC. Encoded protein: CAGSSPGLQETQYF.

This clonotype was seen once. At one boundary the junction diverges from the germline segment, which might be a read error. The chain carries TRBV11-2 and TRBJ2-1; D remains unclear. Germline values: CDR1 SGHAT, CDR2 FQNNGV. The CDR3 covers 14 residues. The CDR3 coding sequence is TGTGCCAGCAACTTTAATCCGGAAACGAATGAGCGGTTCTTC. Encoded protein: CASNFNPETNERFF.

The chain is built from TRBV20-1 and TRBJ2-5; unclear D gene. The CDR3 has 14 amino acids. Germline values: CDR1 DFQATT, CDR2 SNEGSKA (reference sequence). V lost 6 bases, J lost 0 bases, and 14 bases lay in between. The CDR3 region has the DNA TGCAGTGCCCATTATCAAGTGAACCAAGAGACCCAGTACTTC. This translates into CSAHYQVNQETQYF.

Remarks on this clonotype: Its ends do not fully match the called genes, so a read error is possible. The rearrangement links TRBV28 to TRBJ1-1; 7 nucleotides line up with TRBD1. CDR1 is MDHEN, CDR2 SYDVKM, per germline. The length of the CDR3 is 17 residues. The CDR3: CASGSTDREPQNTEVFF. The CDR3 DNA is TGTGCCAGCGGTTCGACTGACAGGGAGCCCCAGAACACTGAAGTTTTCTTT. The whole variable domain, filled in from reference TRBV28 and TRBJ1-1, reads DVKVTQSSRYLVKRTGEKVFLECVQDMDHENMFWYRQDPGLGLRLIYFSYDVKMKEKGDIPEGYSVSREKKERFSLILESASTNQTSMYLCASGSTDREPQNTEVFFGQGTRLTVV.

This clonotype has just one count. A junction boundary mismatches the germline segment, possibly from a read error. The chain recombines TRBV6-2 or TRBV6-3 with TRBJ2-6, with D possibly matching TRBD1 (5 bases). The germline CDR1 and CDR2 sequences are MNHEY and SVGEGT. The CDR3 has 15 residues. The CDR3 loop reads CASSSTRTGANVLTF. Written as DNA, the CDR3 is TGTGCCAGCAGTTCTACCCGAACTGGGGCTAACGTCCTGACTTTC.

Remarks on this clonotype: A read error may account for a junction end that differs from germline. The chain combines TRBV11-3 with TRBJ2-3, with TRBD1 matching over 7 bases. CDR3 length: 13 amino acids. In germline, CDR1 is SGHNT, CDR2 YENEEA. As DNA, the CDR3 is TGTGCCAACAGCCGGCGTGGGACAGATACGCAGTGTTTT. Translating it yields CANSRRGTDTQCF.

This clonotype was observed at least ten times. This chain links TRBV29-1 with TRBJ2-7; 8 bases are shared with TRBD1. CDR1 and CDR2 (germline): SQVTM, ANQGSEA. This CDR3 is 13 amino acids long. Trimming cost V 1 base and J 2 bases; bases outside gene matches: 1. CDR3 DNA: TGCAGCGTTGAAGGGGGACAGGCCTACGAGCAGTACTTC. Its protein is CSVEGGQAYEQYF.

A remark on this clonotype: Relative to the germline gene, one junction end is altered; a read error may explain this. CDR3 protein: CASSYSTSAHYGYTF. The DNA of the CDR3 is TGTGCCAGCAGTTACTCGACTTCGGCCCACTATGGTTACACCTTC. J is TRBJ1-2 and V is TRBV6-5; D call uncertain. The CDR3 is 15 amino acids. Germline-derived CDR1 and CDR2 are MNHEY and SVGAGI.

As regards this clonotype: Here the CDR3 omits its conserved ending phenylalanine or tryptophan, so a read error is the likely source. The gene calls are TRBV20-1 and TRBJ1-6, with 10 bases identical to TRBD1. The germline CDR1 and CDR2 sequences are DFQATT and SNEGSKA (reference sequence). The CDR3 is 13 amino acids. J gave up 9 bases and V 7 bases, and 6 bases lay outside the gene matches. The CDR3 DNA sequence: TGCAGTGGATCGGGACAGGGGTTTTCACCCCTCCACACT. It encodes CSGSGQGFSPLHT.

The rearrangement links TRBV11-2 to TRBJ2-7; D not resolved. The CDR3 totals 15 residues. Trimming took off 9 bases at V and 1 base at J, with 19 bases between the two ends. CDR1 is SGHAT and CDR2 is FQNNGV in the germline V gene. The CDR3, as DNA: TGTGCCAGTAGCCCTTGGGCAAACGGTTCCTACGAGCAGTACTTC. It codes for CASSPWANGSYEQYF.

As to this clonotype: This may be a read error, as it is one base from a much larger clone. The chain joins TRBV10-2 to TRBJ1-3; D unclear. The CDR3 has 15 residues. Germline V CDR1 and CDR2: WSHSY, SAAADI. The CDR3 region is CVSSESATPGNTIYF. The CDR3 nucleotides are TGCGTCAGCAGTGAGTCGGCCACCCCTGGAAACACCATATATTTT.

Notes on this clonotype: A junction boundary mismatches the germline segment, possibly from a read error. The chain recombines TRBV29-1 with TRBJ2-5; 8 nucleotides line up with TRBD2. The CDR3 totals 16 residues. Germline CDR1 reads SQVTM; CDR2 reads ANQGSEA. The CDR3 reads CSAAINIGRVVKTQYF. CDR3 DNA sequence: TGTAGCGCTGCGATCAATATCGGGAGGGTTGTGAAGACCCAGTACTTC.

The V and J genes are TRBV5-1 and TRBJ2-7, with 16 bases aligning to TRBD2. The CDR3 totals 17 residues. CDR1 is SGHRS and CDR2 is YFSETQ in the germline V gene. V was clipped by 4 bases and J by 6 bases; unmatched bases: 10. CDR3 in amino acids: CASSTGTSGRAIGEQYF. DNA of the CDR3: TGCGCCAGCAGCACGGGGACTAGCGGGAGGGCCATCGGCGAGCAGTACTTC.